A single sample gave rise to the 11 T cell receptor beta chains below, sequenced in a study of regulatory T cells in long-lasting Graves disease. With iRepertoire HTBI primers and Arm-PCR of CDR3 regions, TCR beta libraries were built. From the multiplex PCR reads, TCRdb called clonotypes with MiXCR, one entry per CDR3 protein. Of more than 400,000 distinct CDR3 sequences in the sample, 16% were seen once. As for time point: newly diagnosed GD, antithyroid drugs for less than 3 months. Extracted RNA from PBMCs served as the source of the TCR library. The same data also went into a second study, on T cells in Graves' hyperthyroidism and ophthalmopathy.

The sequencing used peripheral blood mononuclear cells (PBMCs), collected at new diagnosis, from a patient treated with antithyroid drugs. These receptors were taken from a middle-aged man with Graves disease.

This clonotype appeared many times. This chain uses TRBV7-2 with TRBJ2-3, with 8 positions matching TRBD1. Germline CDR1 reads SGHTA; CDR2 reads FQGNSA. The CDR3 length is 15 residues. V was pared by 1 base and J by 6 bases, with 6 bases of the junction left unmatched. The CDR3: CASSLVPRGQDTQYF. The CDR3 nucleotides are TGTGCCAGCAGCTTAGTCCCCAGGGGGCAGGATACGCAGTATTTT.

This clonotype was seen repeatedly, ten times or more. CDR3 DNA: TGTGCCAGCAGTTTATCTTCAGGGGAGTACGAGCAGTACTTC. Translating gives CASSLSSGEYEQYF. The J gene is TRBJ2-7, the V gene TRBV27; weak D call: TRBD1 (6 bases). V lost 0 bases and J 4 bases, leaving 10 bases between the germline ends. The CDR3 length is 14 residues. Germline V gene data show CDR1 as MNHEY and CDR2 as SMNVEV (reference sequence).

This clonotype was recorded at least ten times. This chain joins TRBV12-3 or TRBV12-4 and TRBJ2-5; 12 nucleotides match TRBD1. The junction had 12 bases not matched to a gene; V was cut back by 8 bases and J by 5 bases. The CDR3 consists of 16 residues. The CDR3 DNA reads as TGTGCCAGCGGGACGGGACAGGGGGCGCGTTTTGAGACCCAGTACTTC. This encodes CASGTGQGARFETQYF.

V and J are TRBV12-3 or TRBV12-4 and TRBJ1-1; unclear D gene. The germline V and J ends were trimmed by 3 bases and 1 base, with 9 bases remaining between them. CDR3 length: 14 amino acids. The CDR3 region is CASSFGEPNTEAFF. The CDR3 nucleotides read TGTGCCAGCAGTTTCGGGGAACCGAACACTGAAGCTTTCTTT.

CDR3 sequence reads: CSAGRRTEAFF. The CDR3, as DNA: TGCAGCGCGGGGAGACGGACTGAAGCTTTCTTT. This sequence joins TRBV29-1 and TRBJ1-1; no clear D gene. The CDR3 totals 11 residues. Germline CDR1 SQVTM, CDR2 ANQGSEA. Trimming pared 7 bases from V and 5 bases from J, leaving 11 bases between.

The CDR3 protein is CASSFSPKKPGHNEQFF. DNA of the CDR3: TGTGCCAGCAGTTTCAGTCCCAAAAAGCCGGGGCATAATGAGCAGTTCTTC. The chain carries TRBV27 and TRBJ2-1; possibly TRBD1 or TRBD2 for D (5 bases each). Germline-derived CDR1 and CDR2 are MNHEY and SMNVEV (reference sequence). Between the trimmed V and J ends, which lost 3 bases and 7 bases, there was a span of 22 bases. The CDR3 is made up of 17 amino acids.

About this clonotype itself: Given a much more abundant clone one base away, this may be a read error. The CDR3 DNA follows: TGCGCCAGCAGCACCGAACTAGCGAGGGGCGCAGATACGCAGTATTTT. This codes for CASSTELARGADTQYF. The genes are TRBV5-1 and TRBJ2-3, with TRBD2 matching 7 bases. V lost 4 bases to trimming and J lost 4 bases; unmatched junction nucleotides: 12. This CDR3 region has 16 residues. Germline loops: CDR1 SGHRS, CDR2 YFSETQ.

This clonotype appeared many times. The CDR3 DNA sequence: TGTGCCAGCAGTTTAAGCGCCCCCCTGAACACTGAAGCTTTCTTT. It translates to CASSLSAPLNTEAFF. This chain connects TRBV28 to TRBJ1-1; the D is unclear. In germline, CDR1 is MDHEN, CDR2 SYDVKM. This CDR3 has 15 amino acids. V gave up 2 bases and J gave up 0 bases, with 10 bases separating them.

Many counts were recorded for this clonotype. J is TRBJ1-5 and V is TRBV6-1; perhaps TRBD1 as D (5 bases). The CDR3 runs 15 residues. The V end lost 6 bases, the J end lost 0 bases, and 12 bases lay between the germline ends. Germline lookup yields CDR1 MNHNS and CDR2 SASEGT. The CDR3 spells CASRWQGGSNQPQHF. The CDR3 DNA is TGTGCCAGCAGATGGCAGGGCGGTAGCAATCAGCCCCAGCATTTT.

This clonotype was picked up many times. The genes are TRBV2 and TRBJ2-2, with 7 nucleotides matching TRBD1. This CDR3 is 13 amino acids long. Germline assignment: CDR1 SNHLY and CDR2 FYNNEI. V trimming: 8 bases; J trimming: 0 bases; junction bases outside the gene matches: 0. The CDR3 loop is CASGTANTGELFF. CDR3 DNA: TGTGCCAGCGGGACAGCGAACACCGGGGAGCTGTTTTTT.

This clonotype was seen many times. The DNA of the CDR3 is TGTGCCACCAGCAAGGGTTTAGAGGGAACCTACGAGCAGTACTTC. This encodes CATSKGLEGTYEQYF. The rearrangement links TRBV15 to TRBJ2-7; a weak D match, TRBD2 (5 bases). The CDR3 consists of 15 residues. V was shortened by 4 bases and J by 2 bases, with 15 bases between the two germline ends. Germline assignment: CDR1 LNHNV and CDR2 YYDKDF (reference sequence).